The 30 T cell receptor beta chains below all came from one sample that was sequenced in a study of technical replicates of blood from a handful of donors. Clones were sequenced by immunoSEQ multiplex PCR, and TCRdb holds only the in-frame ones, with some missing. The sample shows around 80,000 clones, approximately 94% of them seen only once. The sequenced sample consisted of T cells isolated from PBMCs. These receptor sequences come from a human donor in good health.

The V call is TRBV11-3, the J call TRBJ2-3; unclear D gene. Trimming removed 2 bases from V and 5 bases from J, with 8 bases in between. This CDR3 has 13 residues. CDR1 and CDR2 (germline): SGHNT, YENEEA. CDR3 in DNA: TGTGCCAGCAGCTTAACAGAGCTAGATACGCAGTATTTT. It yields the protein CASSLTELDTQYF.

The rearrangement links TRBV9 to TRBJ2-7; 7 bases are shared with TRBD1. Germline loops: CDR1 SGDLS, CDR2 YYNGEE. Losses at the gene ends were 0 bases for V and 2 bases for J; bases not matched to a gene: 2. The CDR3 is made up of 14 amino acids. The CDR3 here is CASSVGTGTYEQYF. The DNA for the CDR3 is TGTGCCAGCAGCGTAGGGACAGGAACCTACGAGCAGTACTTC.

The rearrangement uses TRBV5-6 and TRBJ2-5; no clear D gene. This CDR3 is 13 amino acids long. V was clipped by 5 bases and J by 5 bases, with 13 bases between them. Looked up from germline, CDR1 is SGHDT and CDR2 is YYEEEE. The CDR3 coding sequence is TGTGCCAGCAGATCTAGTCAAAGCGAGACCCAGTACTTC. It specifies CASRSSQSETQYF.

V is TRBV5-1 and J is TRBJ2-6; tentatively, D is TRBD2 (5 bases). From germline, CDR1 is SGHRS and CDR2 YFSETQ. The CDR3 is made up of 14 amino acids. With 3 bases removed from V and 4 bases from J, the gap between germline ends came to 8 bases. The CDR3 is CASSSGGGANVLTF. Here the CDR3 DNA reads TGCGCCAGCAGCTCTGGAGGAGGGGCCAACGTCCTGACTTTC.

The genes are TRBV4-1 and TRBJ1-1; D call uncertain. V was pared by 1 base and J by 5 bases, with 5 bases between. Germline CDR1 and CDR2: MGHRA and YSYEKL. The CDR3 contains 12 residues. CDR3 nucleotides: TGCGCCAGCAGCCAAGGGGAGACTGAAGCTTTCTTT. It specifies CASSQGETEAFF.

The chain couples TRBV25-1 to TRBJ2-3, with D perhaps matching TRBD1 (5 bases). There are 14 residues in the CDR3. The germline V gene has CDR1 MGHDK and CDR2 SYGVNS. Trimming removed 5 bases from V and 1 base from J, with 10 bases in between. CDR3 sequence (DNA): TGTGCCAGCAGTTCATCCAGGGGCACAGATACGCAGTATTTT. Protein sequence: CASSSSRGTDTQYF. The full variable domain, in which reference TRBV25-1 and TRBJ2-3 provide the parts outside the CDR3, is EADIYQTPRYLVIGTGKKITLECSQTMGHDKMYWYQQDPGMELHLIHYSYGVNSTEKGDLSSESTVSRIRTEHFPLTLESARPSHTSQYLCASSSSRGTDTQYFGPGTRLTVL.

This chain joins TRBV10-3 and TRBJ2-3; 8 bases map to TRBD2. The CDR3 covers 15 residues. V dropped 0 bases and J dropped 4; count of bases not matched to a gene: 3. Germline values: CDR1 ENHRY, CDR2 SYGVKD. CDR3 sequence (DNA): TGTGCCATCAGTGAGTCGACGGGGGGGCCAGATACGCAGTATTTT. Translated: CAISESTGGPDTQYF.

The V call is TRBV28, the J call TRBJ2-1; 8 bases are shared with TRBD2. Germline lookup yields CDR1 MDHEN and CDR2 SYDVKM. Losses at the gene ends were 5 bases for V and 6 bases for J; bases not matched to a gene: 9. This CDR3 has 15 amino acids. The CDR3 DNA follows: TGTGCCAGCAGTCCTCGGGAACGGGAGGGCAATGAGCAGTTCTTC. This translates into CASSPREREGNEQFF.

This clone was seen once. The chain employs TRBV7-9 and TRBJ2-7; TRBD1 is a possible D gene (6 bases). The CDR3 length is 16 residues. Germline V lookup: CDR1 SEHNR, CDR2 FQNEAQ (reference sequence). Trimming left V 5 bases short and J 0 bases short, with 17 bases between. CDR3 sequence (DNA): TGTGCCAGCAGCCCAAGGACAGCGGTGAGCTCCTACGAGCAGTACTTC. Its protein is CASSPRTAVSSYEQYF.

The chain carries TRBV28 and TRBJ2-7; tentative D call: TRBD2 (5 bases). The germline gives CDR1 MDHEN, CDR2 SYDVKM. V gave up 4 bases and J gave up 1 base, with 11 bases separating them. This CDR3 has 14 residues. The CDR3 DNA follows: TGTGCCAGCAGTTCCCCGGACTCTTCCTACGAGCAGTACTTC. It codes for CASSSPDSSYEQYF. Based on the CDR3 plus reference TRBV28 and TRBJ2-7, the full variable domain is DVKVTQSSRYLVKRTGEKVFLECVQDMDHENMFWYRQDPGLGLRLIYFSYDVKMKEKGDIPEGYSVSREKKERFSLILESASTNQTSMYLCASSSPDSSYEQYFGPGTRLTVT.

The V gene is TRBV5-1, the J gene TRBJ1-1, with D hard to call. This CDR3 is built from 16 residues. Between the trimmed V and J ends, which lost 4 bases and 4 bases, there was a span of 20 bases. CDR1 is SGHRS and CDR2 is YFSETQ in the germline V gene. The CDR3, as DNA: TGCGCCAGCAGCACCGGACGCCCGAGGGTTGGCACTGAAGCTTTCTTT. This translates into CASSTGRPRVGTEAFF.

The chain recombines TRBV25-1 with TRBJ2-3, with D perhaps matching TRBD1 (5 bases). The CDR3 covers 14 residues. V lost 5 bases to trimming and J lost 1 base, with 10 bases between them. CDR1 and CDR2 (germline): MGHDK, SYGVNS. The CDR3 region is CASSPIRGTDTQYF. The DNA of the CDR3 is TGTGCCAGCAGTCCAATCAGGGGCACAGATACGCAGTATTTT.

The V and J genes are TRBV7-2 and TRBJ2-3; 7 bases line up with TRBD2. This CDR3 is built from 16 residues. V shed 4 bases, J shed 2 bases, and the junction held 9 bases outside the gene matches. Germline lookup yields CDR1 SGHTA and CDR2 FQGNSA. DNA for the CDR3: TGTGCCAGCAGCTCCTGGACTAGTAGATCCACAGATACGCAGTATTTT. This sequence encodes CASSSWTSRSTDTQYF.

The chain employs TRBV29-1 and TRBJ2-5; maybe TRBD1 (5 bases). The CDR3 runs 13 residues. Trimming removed 4 bases from V and 5 bases from J, with 14 bases in between. Germline V gene sequence: CDR1 SQVTM, CDR2 ANQGSEA. The CDR3 sequence: CSVGPGIEETQYF. CDR3 nucleotide sequence: TGCAGCGTTGGTCCAGGGATAGAGGAGACCCAGTACTTC. Based on the CDR3 plus reference TRBV29-1 and TRBJ2-5, the full variable domain is SAVISQKPSRDICQRGTSLTIQCQVDSQVTMMFWYRQQPGQSLTLIATANQGSEATYESGFVIDKFPISRPNLTFSTLTVSNMSPEDSSIYLCSVGPGIEETQYFGPGTRLLVL.

This rearrangement joins TRBV6-6 to TRBJ1-1; D uncertain. Germline V gives CDR1 MNHNY, CDR2 SVGAGI (reference sequence). The CDR3 totals 14 residues. Trimming left V 0 bases short and J 5 bases short, with 10 bases between. The CDR3 here is CASSYSRWETEAFF. In DNA, the CDR3 is TGTGCCAGCAGTTACTCTCGCTGGGAGACTGAAGCTTTCTTT.

V is TRBV7-6 and J is TRBJ2-3, with D possibly being TRBD2 (6 bases). The CDR3 length is 19 residues. Germline CDR1 reads SGHVS; CDR2 reads FNYEAQ. Trimming shortened V by 0 bases and J by 1 base, and 20 bases separated the two germline ends. CDR3 sequence reads: CASSLAQRRGEYRTDTQYF. CDR3 coding DNA: TGTGCCAGCAGCTTAGCGCAACGTCGCGGGGAATACCGCACAGATACGCAGTATTTT.

This chain joins TRBV2 and TRBJ1-2; D may be TRBD1 (6 bases). The CDR3 loop spans 13 amino acids. The V gene's germline CDR1 is SNHLY and CDR2 FYNNEI. V lost 10 bases, J lost 2 bases, and 14 bases lay in between. The CDR3 coding sequence is TGTGCCACAAAAAGACAGGAAAACTATGGCTACACCTTC. Translation gives CATKRQENYGYTF.

The CDR3 sequence: CASSLAITVSYEQYF. The DNA for the CDR3 is TGCGCCAGCAGCTTGGCCATTACAGTCTCCTACGAGCAGTACTTC. This chain connects TRBV5-1 to TRBJ2-7; D is unresolved. V lost 0 bases and J 0 bases, leaving 10 bases between the germline ends. This CDR3 has 15 residues. Germline CDR1 and CDR2: SGHRS and YFSETQ.

The rearrangement uses TRBV6-6 and TRBJ1-1; D remains unclear. V dropped 0 bases and J dropped 8 bases, with 13 bases sitting between them. The CDR3 covers 14 residues. Looked up from germline, CDR1 is MNHNY and CDR2 is SVGAGI (reference sequence). Here the CDR3 reads CASSYSIQAGEAFF. Written as DNA, the CDR3 is TGTGCCAGCAGTTACTCAATCCAGGCAGGCGAAGCTTTCTTT.

In DNA, the CDR3 is TGTGCCAGCAGCTTTTTTTCCGTGGAGATTGCTAGCGGTCCAGATACGCAGTATTTT. It translates to CASSFFSVEIASGPDTQYF. The rearrangement links TRBV11-2 to TRBJ2-3; 7 bases agree with TRBD2. J was trimmed by 4 bases and V by 3 bases; bases with no gene match: 19. The germline CDR1 and CDR2 sequences are SGHAT and FQNNGV. The CDR3 is 19 residues long.

A single count supports this clone. This CDR3 reads CSAGGNEKLFF. The CDR3 DNA reads TGCAGCGCGGGGGGGAATGAAAAACTGTTTTTT. The chain combines TRBV29-1 with TRBJ1-4, with a weak D call TRBD1 (5 bases). Germline CDR1 and CDR2: SQVTM and ANQGSEA. Trimming took off 7 bases at V and 5 bases at J, with 8 bases between the two ends. The length of the CDR3 is 11 residues.

The chain couples TRBV6-5 to TRBJ1-1; D is uncertain. CDR1 is MNHEY and CDR2 is SVGAGI in the germline V gene. With 0 bases removed from V and 4 bases from J, the gap between germline ends came to 6 bases. The CDR3 has 13 amino acids. CDR3 region: CASSYSLSTEAFF. The CDR3 DNA is TGTGCCAGCAGTTACTCTCTGAGCACTGAAGCTTTCTTT.

The chain has TRBV11-2 and TRBJ2-1; TRBD2 might be the D (5 bases). This CDR3 has 13 residues. V was trimmed by 0 bases and J by 10 bases, leaving 10 bases between them. Germline loops: CDR1 SGHAT, CDR2 FQNNGV. The DNA of the CDR3 is TGTGCCAGCAGCTTAGATTTGGCGGGCGAGCAGTTCTTC. This encodes CASSLDLAGEQFF.

This clone was observed a few times. The rearrangement links TRBV10-1 to TRBJ1-1; D call uncertain. This CDR3 is 14 amino acids long. Trimming took off 2 bases at V and 1 base at J, with 8 bases between the two ends. The germline CDR1 and CDR2 sequences are WNHNN and SYGVQD (reference sequence). DNA for the CDR3: TGCGCCAGCAGTGAGGACACCCCGAACACTGAAGCTTTCTTT. It encodes CASSEDTPNTEAFF.

This chain joins TRBV28 and TRBJ1-3; D may be TRBD1 (5 bases). V lost 3 bases and J lost 0, with 9 bases in between. The CDR3 covers 15 residues. Germline CDR1 MDHEN, CDR2 SYDVKM. The CDR3 DNA follows: TGTGCCAGCAGTTTCTGGGGGGACTCTGGAAACACCATATATTTT. This encodes CASSFWGDSGNTIYF.

The rearrangement uses TRBV6-5 and TRBJ1-2, with D perhaps TRBD1 (5 bases). The CDR3 extends over 13 amino acids. CDR1 is MNHEY, CDR2 SVGAGI, per germline. Trimming cost V 2 bases and J 8 bases, with 12 bases left between them. The DNA of the CDR3 is TGTGCCAGCAGTTACGGGCAAGGGGCCGGCTACACCTTC. Amino acid sequence: CASSYGQGAGYTF.

This clone was counted a few times. The chain links TRBV5-1 to TRBJ2-1; TRBD2 is a possible D gene (5 bases). V was shortened by 4 bases and J by 0 bases, with 23 bases between the two germline ends. CDR3 length: 19 residues. In germline, CDR1 is SGHRS, CDR2 YFSETQ. In DNA, the CDR3 is TGCGCCAGCAGCGACCTCGGACCAGGACTCAAAAACTCCTACAATGAGCAGTTCTTC. This codes for CASSDLGPGLKNSYNEQFF. The full variable domain, completed using reference TRBV5-1 and TRBJ2-1, is KAGVTQTPRYLIKTRGQQVTLSCSPISGHRSVSWYQQTPGQGLQFLFEYFSETQRNKGNFPGRFSGRQFSNSRSEMNVSTLELGDSALYLCASSDLGPGLKNSYNEQFFGPGTRLTVL.

V and J are TRBV6-1 and TRBJ2-2; the match to TRBD2 covers 10 bases. The CDR3 sequence is 15 residues long. The V segment lost 2 bases and the J segment 3 bases; nucleotides outside the gene matches: 0. Per germline, CDR1 MNHNS and CDR2 SASEGT. This chain's CDR3 is CASSELAGDTGELFF. In DNA form, the CDR3 reads TGTGCCAGCAGTGAACTAGCGGGAGACACCGGGGAGCTGTTTTTT.

The chain is built from TRBV29-1 and TRBJ1-3; 7 bases align to TRBD1. The V segment lost 5 bases and the J segment 2 bases; nucleotides outside the gene matches: 6. CDR1 is SQVTM and CDR2 is ANQGSEA in the germline V gene. This CDR3 spans 14 amino acids. The CDR3 here is CSVKGTVTGNTIYF. The CDR3 bases are TGCAGCGTTAAGGGGACAGTCACTGGAAACACCATATATTTT.

V gene TRBV29-1 combines with J gene TRBJ1-3, with D hard to call. Germline values: CDR1 SQVTM, CDR2 ANQGSEA. CDR3 length: 16 residues. The V end was cut by 4 bases, the J end by 0 bases, with 16 bases between. The CDR3 DNA is TGCAGCGTTGCGGGCGGAGGTCCCCTCTCTGGAAACACCATATATTTT. Its translation is CSVAGGGPLSGNTIYF.